This TCR beta chain was obtained from a study of CD8 T cells in Susac syndrome. The CDR3 spans 18 residues. The germline V gene encodes CDR1 MDHEN and CDR2 SYDVKM. With V trimmed by 5 bases and J by 2 bases, 14 bases remained unmatched. The authors carried out high-throughput sequencing of TCR beta. They applied it to CD8+ and CD4+ T cells obtained from blood. The patients who served as multiple sclerosis controls were treatment-naive and had stable or active relapsing-remitting disease that fulfilled the revised McDonald criteria. Negative isolation yielded CD8+ and CD4+ T cells; FACS enriched TEMRA cells. It was with random hexamers that roughly 0.45 to 1 ug RNA was reverse transcribed. TCR beta CDR3 was amplified by immunoSEQ multiplex PCR. This amplification extended across 54 Vbeta and 13 Jbeta segments. TCRdb re-called the immunoSEQ multiplex PCR reads with MiXCR, one entry per CDR3 protein. The table records about 400,000 distinct CDR3 sequences, 85% to 90% of them present only once.

The receptor was isolated from a human donor with multiple sclerosis. Material: CD8+ T cells from PBMCs. The J gene is TRBJ1-5, the V gene TRBV28, with 8 bases identical to TRBD1. This CDR3 reads CASSSLGQALGGNQPQHF. The CDR3 region has the DNA TGTGCCAGCAGTAGTTTGGGACAGGCATTGGGGGGCAATCAGCCCCAGCATTTT.